This section outlines one T cell receptor beta chain sequence together with its context. Its cognate antigen is unknown. These data belong to a study of T-cell memory formation after mild COVID-19. 5'RACE primed at constant segments yielded TCR alpha and TCR beta cDNA libraries bearing sample barcodes and UMIs. TCRdb processed the 5' RACE reads anew with MiXCR; each CDR3 protein has one entry. The sample records hundreds of thousands of distinct CDR3 sequences, 15% to 20% being singletons. The study's findings and limits: CD4+ bias marked clones expanding day 15 to 37, unlike balanced contracting clones.

The sequenced sample consisted of PBMCs or a T cell subset sorted from them (not recorded which). This receptor was obtained from an adult woman who had mild COVID-19 (a few samples of this study predate the infection). Cell type and time point are not known.

The CDR3: CASSQEQGFESPLHF. The DNA for the CDR3 is TGCGCCAGCAGCCAGGAACAGGGTTTCGAATCACCCCTCCACTTT. The gene calls are TRBV4-1 and TRBJ1-6, with TRBD1 as a possible D gene (6 bases). V shed 3 bases and J shed 10 bases, with 16 bases lying between them. This CDR3 has 15 amino acids. Germline CDR1 is MGHRA and CDR2 is YSYEKL.